The 10 T cell receptor beta chains in this list originate from one sample, sequenced in a study of read filtering for tumor transcriptome and immune sequencing. Molecular barcoded adaptors covering alpha/delta and beta/gamma chains were used on roughly 400 ng RNA. TCRdb reprocessed the reads with MiXCR, giving one entry per CDR3 protein. The profile shows tens of thousands of distinct CDR3 sequences, around a fifth of them singletons. The sequenced sample consisted of a population of CD138-negative cells sorted from bone marrow. The receptors here all came from a donor over 35 with multiple myeloma.

This clonotype came up many times. This chain links TRBV9 with TRBJ2-1, with TRBD1 identical over 9 bases. CDR3 size: 15 residues. CDR1 SGDLS and CDR2 YYNGEE come from the germline V gene. V shed 3 bases, J shed 2 bases, and the junction held 3 bases outside the gene matches. The CDR3 coding sequence is TGTGCCAGCAGCGCGGACAGGGGTCCCTACAATGAGCAGTTCTTC. It is translated as CASSADRGPYNEQFF.

This clonotype was picked up many times. The rearrangement uses TRBV11-2 and TRBJ2-2; unclear D gene. CDR1 and CDR2 (germline): SGHAT, FQNNGV. This CDR3 region has 15 residues. Trimming removed 5 bases at V and 0 bases at J, with 10 bases between. CDR3 protein: CASSRGKTNTGELFF. Here the CDR3 DNA reads TGTGCCAGCAGCCGCGGCAAGACGAACACCGGGGAGCTGTTTTTT. The entire variable domain, with the rest obtained from reference TRBV11-2 and TRBJ2-2, is as follows: EAGVAQSPRYKIIEKRQSVAFWCNPISGHATLYWYQQILGQGPKLLIQFQNNGVVDDSQLPKDRFSAERLKGVDSTLKIQPAKLEDSAVYLCASSRGKTNTGELFFGEGSRLTVL.

V and J are TRBV7-3 and TRBJ2-3; D remains unclear. The CDR3 length is 14 residues. Per germline, CDR1 SGHTA and CDR2 FQGTGA. The V end lost 0 bases, the J end lost 1 base, and 5 bases lay between the germline ends. CDR3: CASSLTSRTDTQYF. CDR3 bases: TGTGCCAGCAGCTTAACGTCTCGCACAGATACGCAGTATTTT.

This clonotype has ten or more counts. The chain links TRBV12-3 or TRBV12-4 to TRBJ1-1; D is perhaps TRBD1 (5 bases). The CDR3 covers 13 residues. The V and J ends lost 6 bases and 4 bases respectively, with 12 bases between them. The DNA of the CDR3 is TGTGCCAGCAGCTTACTGGGGGGCACTGAAGCTTTCTTT. Protein: CASSLLGGTEAFF.

This chain connects TRBV11-2 to TRBJ2-5; 7 bases are shared with TRBD2. The CDR3 runs to 16 residues. Germline CDR1 SGHAT, CDR2 FQNNGV. The ends lost 1 base at V and 1 base at J; junction bases unmatched: 6. This CDR3 is CASSLGTGGLQETQYF. The CDR3 DNA reads TGTGCCAGCAGCTTAGGGACGGGGGGTCTCCAAGAGACCCAGTACTTC.

This clonotype was counted many times. V is TRBV24-1 and J is TRBJ2-3; D is ambiguous. The CDR3 has 13 residues. The germline V gene encodes CDR1 KGHDR and CDR2 SFDVKD. V dropped 5 bases and J dropped 8 bases, with 13 bases sitting between them. CDR3: CATSGGSFFTQYF. The DNA of the CDR3 is TGTGCCACCAGTGGGGGTTCTTTTTTTACGCAGTATTTT.

Comments on this clonotype: A much larger clone differs by one base, so this may be a read error. This chain joins TRBV7-2 and TRBJ1-6, with D uncertain. V was clipped by 5 bases and J by 7 bases, with 12 bases between them. There are 14 residues in the CDR3. The germline gives CDR1 SGHTA, CDR2 FQGNSA. The CDR3 DNA reads as TGTGCCAGCAGCCCCGCACAGTCGAATTCACCCCTCCACTTT. Amino acid sequence: CASSPAQSNSPLHF.

This clonotype has more than one count but fewer than ten. The chain's CDR3 is CASSYPGPVSGNTIYF. The CDR3 coding sequence is TGTGCCAGCAGTTATCCGGGGCCCGTTTCCGGAAACACCATATATTTT. This chain joins TRBV6-6 and TRBJ1-3; D perhaps matches TRBD1 (5 bases). CDR1 is MNHNY and CDR2 is SVGAGI in the germline V gene (reference sequence). V was pared by 3 bases and J by 4 bases, with 16 bases between. CDR3 length: 16 amino acids.

This clonotype was detected many times. The chain is built from TRBV5-1 and TRBJ1-1; 8 positions agree with TRBD1. V was clipped by 0 bases and J by 4 bases; unmatched bases: 2. CDR1 is SGHRS and CDR2 is YFSETQ in the germline V gene. CDR3 length: 14 amino acids. As DNA, the CDR3 is TGCGCCAGCAGCTTGGTCACAGGGGGCACTGAAGCTTTCTTT. Amino acids: CASSLVTGGTEAFF.

CDR3 loop: CASSLARDHSGGDTQYF. The CDR3 DNA sequence: TGTGCCAGCAGCTTAGCTCGGGACCATTCAGGTGGCGATACGCAGTATTTT. The V and J genes are TRBV7-2 and TRBJ2-3; TRBD1 or TRBD2 may be the D gene (5 bases each). The CDR3 has 17 residues. The germline gives CDR1 SGHTA, CDR2 FQGNSA. V lost 0 bases to trimming and J lost 6 bases, with 19 bases between them.